This T cell receptor beta chain was found in a study of T cell clonality in common variable immunodeficiency. Points from the study as a whole: Common variable immunodeficiency TCR beta sequences reportedly had fewer deletions and N-nucleotide insertions. Compared with healthy controls, CVID subjects showed increased TCRbeta clonality, mostly in about a third.

This CDR3 comprises 13 residues. From germline, CDR1 is LNHDA and CDR2 SQIVND (reference sequence). Trimming removed 6 bases at V and 4 bases at J, with 10 bases between. Measured with immunoSEQ multiplex PCR; TCRdb has only the in-frame clones, and not every one. The sample contains about 42,000 clones, none of them singletons. The sample holds many counts of this clone. No antigen is known for it. The read ends 3 residues shy of where the CDR3 ends; the end is completed using the germline J gene. The receptor was derived from a human donor with common variable immunodeficiency. The chain couples TRBV19 to TRBJ1-3, with a tentative D call TRBD1 (5 bases). Sequences were obtained from peripheral blood mononuclear cells. The sequenced CDR3 bases are TGTGCCAGTAGGACAGTATCCGGAAACACC. This codes for CASRTVSGNT. The entire CDR3 reads CASRTVSGNTIYF. The full variable domain, rest sourced from reference TRBV19 and TRBJ1-3, is DGGITQSPKYLFRKEGQNVTLSCEQNLNHDAMYWYRQDPGQGLRLIYYSQIVNDFQKGDIAEGYSVSREKKESFPLTVTSAQKNPTAFYLCASRTVSGNTIYFGEGSWLTVV.